A selection of T cell receptor beta chains follows, all from one sample in a study of control samples from healthy donors and cancer patients. Repertoires were generated with immunoSEQ multiplex PCR, while TCRdb's copy carries only in-frame clones and drops some. The table lists more than 100,000 clones, about 91% of them singletons, with just over 8.5% in the top ten. Specimen: blood. The receptors derive from a young man in good health. The CDR3 runs from the conserved cysteine through the conserved F or W. Each record gives: clone size, V gene, J gene, D gene, CDR3 DNA, CDR3 protein. D genes are given only for firm matches. Part of the rows lack a size; the others show once, few, many or a class for expanded clones.

clone_size: NA; v_call: TRBV5-6; j_call: TRBJ1-3; d_call: NA; cdr3_nt: TGTGCCAGCAGCCGACGAAGGCTAAACTCTGGAAACACCATATATTTT; cdr3_aa: CASSRRRLNSGNTIYF
clone_size: NA; v_call: TRBV12-3/TRBV12-4; j_call: TRBJ1-3; d_call: NA; cdr3_nt: TGTGCCAGCAGTTTCGTAGGAAACACCATATATTTT; cdr3_aa: CASSFVGNTIYF
clone_size: NA; v_call: TRBV5-6; j_call: TRBJ1-1; d_call: NA; cdr3_nt: TGTGCCAGCAGCTTTGGCCGGATGAACACTGAAGCTTTCTTT; cdr3_aa: CASSFGRMNTEAFF
clone_size: NA; v_call: TRBV11-2; j_call: TRBJ1-3; d_call: NA; cdr3_nt: TGTGCCAGCAGCGTCAGGGACGGAAACACCATATATTTT; cdr3_aa: CASSVRDGNTIYF
clone_size: NA; v_call: TRBV27; j_call: TRBJ1-2; d_call: NA; cdr3_nt: TGTGCCAGCAGTTCCAGCTGGATGTCCCATGGCTACACCTTC; cdr3_aa: CASSSSWMSHGYTF
clone_size: NA; v_call: TRBV5-1; j_call: TRBJ2-7; d_call: NA; cdr3_nt: TGCGCCAGCAGCTTGGGGACAGTTAGAACCTACGAGCAGTACTTC; cdr3_aa: CASSLGTVRTYEQYF
clone_size: NA; v_call: TRBV15; j_call: TRBJ1-1; d_call: TRBD1; cdr3_nt: TGTGCCACCAGCAGAGACAGGGGGGACACTGAAGCTTTCTTT; cdr3_aa: CATSRDRGDTEAFF
clone_size: NA; v_call: TRBV6-5; j_call: TRBJ1-2; d_call: NA; cdr3_nt: TGTGCCAGCAGCCAGGACAGTGTTAACTATGGCTACACCTTC; cdr3_aa: CASSQDSVNYGYTF
clone_size: NA; v_call: TRBV7-2; j_call: TRBJ2-5; d_call: NA; cdr3_nt: TGTGCCAGCAGCTTAGGGGGCCAGCAAGAGACCCAGTACTTC; cdr3_aa: CASSLGGQQETQYF
clone_size: NA; v_call: TRBV7-9; j_call: TRBJ2-5; d_call: NA; cdr3_nt: TGTGCCAGCAGCTTAGCTACACAAGAGACCCAGTACTTC; cdr3_aa: CASSLATQETQYF
clone_size: NA; v_call: TRBV27; j_call: TRBJ1-1; d_call: NA; cdr3_nt: TGTGCCAGCAGTTTATCCGAGAACACTGAAGCTTTCTTT; cdr3_aa: CASSLSENTEAFF
clone_size: once; v_call: TRBV6-5; j_call: TRBJ1-1; d_call: TRBD1; cdr3_nt: TGTGCCAGCAGTTACTTCGGAGGGGGCCCATCTGAAGCTTTCTTT; cdr3_aa: CASSYFGGGPSEAFF
clone_size: NA; v_call: TRBV10-2; j_call: TRBJ1-6; d_call: NA; cdr3_nt: TGCGCCAGCAGTGACGGGAGAAATTCACCCCTCCACTTT; cdr3_aa: CASSDGRNSPLHF
clone_size: NA; v_call: TRBV6-6; j_call: TRBJ2-2; d_call: NA; cdr3_nt: TGTGCCAGCAGTTACTCGTTAAACACCGGGGAGCTGTTTTTT; cdr3_aa: CASSYSLNTGELFF
clone_size: NA; v_call: TRBV18; j_call: TRBJ1-2; d_call: NA; cdr3_nt: TGTGCCAGCTCACCAGAACTAGCTAACTATGGCTACACCTTC; cdr3_aa: CASSPELANYGYTF
clone_size: once; v_call: TRBV9; j_call: TRBJ1-1; d_call: NA; cdr3_nt: TGTGCCAGCAGCGTAGCTACAGTCGGTGGGGAAGCTTTCTTT; cdr3_aa: CASSVATVGGEAFF
clone_size: NA; v_call: TRBV11-2; j_call: TRBJ1-2; d_call: TRBD1; cdr3_nt: TGTGCCAGCAGCCCGGGACAGGGGGCTGACGGCTACACCTTC; cdr3_aa: CASSPGQGADGYTF
clone_size: few; v_call: TRBV9; j_call: TRBJ1-5; d_call: NA; cdr3_nt: TGTGCCAGCAGTCGGACAGTTAATCAGCCCCAGCATTTT; cdr3_aa: CASSRTVNQPQHF
clone_size: NA; v_call: TRBV5-1; j_call: TRBJ2-7; d_call: TRBD1; cdr3_nt: TGCGCCAGCAGCTTGGTTAGGACAGGCCGCTTTGATTCCTACGAGCAGTACTTC; cdr3_aa: CASSLVRTGRFDSYEQYF
clone_size: NA; v_call: TRBV5-1; j_call: TRBJ1-4; d_call: NA; cdr3_nt: TGCGCCAGCAGCTTCAGAGAGACAGGCCCAGTTGAAAAACTGTTTTTT; cdr3_aa: CASSFRETGPVEKLFF
clone_size: once; v_call: TRBV4-1; j_call: TRBJ1-4; d_call: NA; cdr3_nt: TGCGCCAGCAGCCAAATGACAGCCTATAATGAAAAACTGTTTTTT; cdr3_aa: CASSQMTAYNEKLFF
clone_size: NA; v_call: TRBV4-1; j_call: TRBJ2-3; d_call: TRBD1; cdr3_nt: TGCGCCAGCAGCCAAGCGACAGGGTGGCGCACAGATACGCAGTATTTT; cdr3_aa: CASSQATGWRTDTQYF
clone_size: NA; v_call: TRBV9; j_call: TRBJ1-2; d_call: NA; cdr3_nt: TGTGCCAGCAGCGTAGGGACTAACTATGGCTACACCTTC; cdr3_aa: CASSVGTNYGYTF
clone_size: NA; v_call: TRBV7-3; j_call: TRBJ1-2; d_call: TRBD1; cdr3_nt: TGTGCCAGCAGCAATGACAGGGTCCCCTATGGCTACACCTTC; cdr3_aa: CASSNDRVPYGYTF
clone_size: NA; v_call: TRBV10-2; j_call: TRBJ2-4; d_call: TRBD2; cdr3_nt: TGCGCCAGCAGTGTCGGGTCTAGCGGAAACATTCAGTACTTC; cdr3_aa: CASSVGSSGNIQYF
clone_size: NA; v_call: TRBV7-3; j_call: TRBJ2-7; d_call: TRBD2; cdr3_nt: TGTGCCAGCAGCCTCCGCGGGGGGGAGGGTGAGCAGTACTTC; cdr3_aa: CASSLRGGEGEQYF
clone_size: NA; v_call: TRBV12-5; j_call: TRBJ1-3; d_call: TRBD1; cdr3_nt: TGTGCTAGTGGTCCCAGGGGGCACGGGGACACCATATATTTT; cdr3_aa: CASGPRGHGDTIYF
clone_size: once; v_call: TRBV3-1/TRBV3-2; j_call: TRBJ2-7; d_call: NA; cdr3_nt: TGTGCCAGCAGCCAAACAGCTGCGTCCTACGAGCAGTACTTC; cdr3_aa: CASSQTAASYEQYF
clone_size: NA; v_call: TRBV3-1/TRBV3-2; j_call: TRBJ2-7; d_call: NA; cdr3_nt: TGTGCCAGCAGCCAAGATAGGTCCGAGCAGTACTTC; cdr3_aa: CASSQDRSEQYF
clone_size: NA; v_call: TRBV19; j_call: TRBJ1-2; d_call: TRBD1; cdr3_nt: TGTGCCAGTAGTAAGGCAGGGGGCGAGAACTATGGCTACACCTTC; cdr3_aa: CASSKAGGENYGYTF
clone_size: NA; v_call: TRBV4-1; j_call: TRBJ1-2; d_call: NA; cdr3_nt: TGCGCCAGCAGCCAAGTAACGATGGGGTACGGCTACACCTTC; cdr3_aa: CASSQVTMGYGYTF
clone_size: NA; v_call: TRBV5-1; j_call: TRBJ1-3; d_call: TRBD1; cdr3_nt: TGCGCCAGCAGCCTCACAGGGGACTCTGGAAACACCATATATTTT; cdr3_aa: CASSLTGDSGNTIYF
clone_size: NA; v_call: TRBV5-5; j_call: TRBJ2-7; d_call: NA; cdr3_nt: TGTGCCAGCACCCGGGACGGACACTCCTACGAGCAGTACTTC; cdr3_aa: CASTRDGHSYEQYF